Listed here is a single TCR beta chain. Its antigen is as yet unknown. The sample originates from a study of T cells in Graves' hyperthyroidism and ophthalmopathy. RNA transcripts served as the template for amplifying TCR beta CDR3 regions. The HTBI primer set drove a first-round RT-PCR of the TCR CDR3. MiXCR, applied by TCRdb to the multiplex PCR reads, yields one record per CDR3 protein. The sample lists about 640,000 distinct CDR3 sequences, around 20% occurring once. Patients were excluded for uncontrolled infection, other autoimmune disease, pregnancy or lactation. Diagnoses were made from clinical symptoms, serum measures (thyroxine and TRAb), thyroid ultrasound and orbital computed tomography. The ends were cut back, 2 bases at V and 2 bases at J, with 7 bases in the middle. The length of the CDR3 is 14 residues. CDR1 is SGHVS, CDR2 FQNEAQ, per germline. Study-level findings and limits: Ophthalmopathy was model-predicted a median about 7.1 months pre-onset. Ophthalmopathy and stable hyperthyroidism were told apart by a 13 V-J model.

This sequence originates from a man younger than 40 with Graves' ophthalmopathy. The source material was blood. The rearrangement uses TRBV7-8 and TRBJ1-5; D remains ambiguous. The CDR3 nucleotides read TGTGCCAGCAGCTTAATTATGGGCAATCAGCCCCAGCATTTT. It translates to CASSLIMGNQPQHF.